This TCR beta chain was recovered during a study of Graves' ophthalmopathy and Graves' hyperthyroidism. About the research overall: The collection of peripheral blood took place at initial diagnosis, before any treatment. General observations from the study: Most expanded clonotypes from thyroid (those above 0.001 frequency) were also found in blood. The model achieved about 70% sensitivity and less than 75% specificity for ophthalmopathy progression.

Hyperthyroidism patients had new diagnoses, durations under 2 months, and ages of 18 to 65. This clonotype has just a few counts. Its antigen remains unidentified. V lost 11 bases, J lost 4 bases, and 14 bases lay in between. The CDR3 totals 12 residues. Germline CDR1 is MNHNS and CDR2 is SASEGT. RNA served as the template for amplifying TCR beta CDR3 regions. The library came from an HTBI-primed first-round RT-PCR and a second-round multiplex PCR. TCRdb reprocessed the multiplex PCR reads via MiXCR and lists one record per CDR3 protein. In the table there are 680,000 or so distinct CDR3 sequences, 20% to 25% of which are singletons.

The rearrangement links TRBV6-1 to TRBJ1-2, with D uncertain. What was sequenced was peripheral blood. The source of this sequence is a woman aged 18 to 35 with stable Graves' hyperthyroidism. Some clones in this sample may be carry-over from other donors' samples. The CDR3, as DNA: TGTGCCTGTTACGGGGTGGTCTATGGCTACACCTTC. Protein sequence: CACYGVVYGYTF.